This record looks at one T cell receptor beta chain sequence and its context. These data are taken from a study of Ad26.COV2.S vaccination and SARS-CoV-2 variants. The treatment here: roughly 20 received Ad26.COV2.S at low or high dose, single or two shots; 5 received placebo; per-sample allocation not given. The samples were gathered on day 63 after the first injection of vaccine or placebo. Measured with immunoSEQ multiplex PCR; TCRdb has only the in-frame clones, and not every one. The sample gives 380,000 or so clones, 75% to 90% of which show up once; about 4.6% is in the top ten. Germline-derived CDR1 and CDR2 are SGDLS and YYNGEE. The CDR3 extends over 14 amino acids. Trimming at V came to 2 bases and at J to 6 bases, leaving 1 base not matched to a gene.

The sequence was obtained from a person between 18 and 65 years old who received the Ad26.COV2.S COVID-19 vaccine or a placebo. This chain connects TRBV9 to TRBJ2-1; 11 bases map to TRBD2. This material consisted of peripheral blood, taken in a trial of Ad26.COV2.S vaccine versus placebo. CDR3 loop: CASSVSGGGNEQFF. CDR3 DNA sequence: TGTGCCAGCAGCGTTAGCGGGGGGGGCAATGAGCAGTTCTTC.